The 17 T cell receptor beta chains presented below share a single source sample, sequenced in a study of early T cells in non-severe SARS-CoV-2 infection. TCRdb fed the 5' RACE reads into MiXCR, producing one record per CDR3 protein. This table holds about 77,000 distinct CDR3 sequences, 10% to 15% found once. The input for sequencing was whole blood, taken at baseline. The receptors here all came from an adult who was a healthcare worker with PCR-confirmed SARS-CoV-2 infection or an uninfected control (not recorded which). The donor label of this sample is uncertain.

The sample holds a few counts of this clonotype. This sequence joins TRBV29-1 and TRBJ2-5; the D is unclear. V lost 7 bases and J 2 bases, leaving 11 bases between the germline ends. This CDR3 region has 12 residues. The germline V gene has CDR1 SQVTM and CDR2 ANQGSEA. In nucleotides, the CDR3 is TGCAGCGCCCGCCCACGACAAGAGACCCAGTACTTC. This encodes CSARPRQETQYF.

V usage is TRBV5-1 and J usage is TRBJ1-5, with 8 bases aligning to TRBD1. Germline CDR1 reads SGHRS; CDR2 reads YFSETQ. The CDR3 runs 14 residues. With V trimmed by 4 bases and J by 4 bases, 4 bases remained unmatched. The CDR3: CASSIQGGNQPQHF. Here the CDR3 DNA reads TGCGCCAGCAGCATACAGGGGGGGAATCAGCCCCAGCATTTT.

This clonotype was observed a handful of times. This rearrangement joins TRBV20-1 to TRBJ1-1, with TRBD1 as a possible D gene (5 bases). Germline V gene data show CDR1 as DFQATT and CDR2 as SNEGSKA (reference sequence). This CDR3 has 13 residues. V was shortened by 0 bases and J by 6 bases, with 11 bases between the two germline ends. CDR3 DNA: TGCAGTGCTAGAGATGGATACAGGCCTGAAGCTTTCTTT. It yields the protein CSARDGYRPEAFF.

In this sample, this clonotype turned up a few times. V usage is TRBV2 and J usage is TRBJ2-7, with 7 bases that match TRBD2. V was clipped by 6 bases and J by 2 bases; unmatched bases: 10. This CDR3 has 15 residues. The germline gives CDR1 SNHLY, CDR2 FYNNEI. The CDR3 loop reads CASSGASGETYEQYF. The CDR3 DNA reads TGTGCCAGCAGCGGCGCTAGCGGCGAAACCTACGAGCAGTACTTC.

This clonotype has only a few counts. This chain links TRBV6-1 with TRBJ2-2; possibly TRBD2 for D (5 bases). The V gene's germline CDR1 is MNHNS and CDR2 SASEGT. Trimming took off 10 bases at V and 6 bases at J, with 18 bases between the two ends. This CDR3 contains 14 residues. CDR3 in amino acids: CATKLGTFAGELFF. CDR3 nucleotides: TGTGCCACGAAACTAGGAACGTTCGCCGGGGAGCTGTTTTTT.

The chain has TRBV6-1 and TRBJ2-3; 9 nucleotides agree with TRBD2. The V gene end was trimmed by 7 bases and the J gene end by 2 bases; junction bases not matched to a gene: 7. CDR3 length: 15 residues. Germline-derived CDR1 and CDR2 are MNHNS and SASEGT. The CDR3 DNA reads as TGTGCCAGCACGAGGACTAGCGCTACCACAGATACGCAGTATTTT. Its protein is CASTRTSATTDTQYF.

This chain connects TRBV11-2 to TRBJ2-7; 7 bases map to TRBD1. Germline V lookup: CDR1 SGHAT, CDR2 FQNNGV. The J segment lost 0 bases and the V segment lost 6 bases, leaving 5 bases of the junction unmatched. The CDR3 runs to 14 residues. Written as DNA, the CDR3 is TGTGCCAGCAGGAAGGACAGGAGCTCCTACGAGCAGTACTTC. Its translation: CASRKDRSSYEQYF.

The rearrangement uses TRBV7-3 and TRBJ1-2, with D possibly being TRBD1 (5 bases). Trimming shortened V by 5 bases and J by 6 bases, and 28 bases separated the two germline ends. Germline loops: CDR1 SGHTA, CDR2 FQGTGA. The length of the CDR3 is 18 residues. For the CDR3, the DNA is TGTGCCAGCAGCAAATACCCCCGACTCGCAGGGATGTTTGATGGCTACACCTTC. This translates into CASSKYPRLAGMFDGYTF.

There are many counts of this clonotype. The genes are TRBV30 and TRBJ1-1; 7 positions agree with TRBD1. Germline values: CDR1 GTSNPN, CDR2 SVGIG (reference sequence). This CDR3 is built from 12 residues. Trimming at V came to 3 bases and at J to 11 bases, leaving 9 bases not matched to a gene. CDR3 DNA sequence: TGTGCCTGGAGCCCGCCGACAGGGCCCGCTTTCTTT. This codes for CAWSPPTGPAFF.

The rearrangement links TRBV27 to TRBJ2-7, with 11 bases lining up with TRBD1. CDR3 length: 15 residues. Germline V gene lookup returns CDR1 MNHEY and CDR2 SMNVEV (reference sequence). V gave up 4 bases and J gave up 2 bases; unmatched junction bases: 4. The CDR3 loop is CASSSPGQGAYEQYF. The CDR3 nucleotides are TGTGCCAGCAGTTCCCCGGGACAGGGGGCCTACGAGCAGTACTTC.

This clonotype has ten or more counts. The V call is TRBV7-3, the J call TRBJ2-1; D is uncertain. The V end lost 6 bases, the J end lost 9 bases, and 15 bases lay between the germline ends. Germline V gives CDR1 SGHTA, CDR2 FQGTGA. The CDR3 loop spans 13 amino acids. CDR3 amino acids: CASSSRVAGEQFF. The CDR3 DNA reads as TGTGCCAGCAGTTCTAGGGTGGCTGGTGAGCAGTTCTTC. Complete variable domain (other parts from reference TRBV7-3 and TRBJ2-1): GAGVSQTPSNKVTEKGKYVELRCDPISGHTALYWYRQSLGQGPEFLIYFQGTGAADDSGLPNDRFFAVRPEGSVSTLKIQRTERGDSAVYLCASSSRVAGEQFFGPGTRLTVL.

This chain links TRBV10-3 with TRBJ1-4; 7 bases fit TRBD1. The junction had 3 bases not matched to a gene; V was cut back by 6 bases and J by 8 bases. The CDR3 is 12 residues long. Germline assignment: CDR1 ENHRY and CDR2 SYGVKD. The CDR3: CAISGQAEKLFF. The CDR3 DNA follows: TGTGCCATCAGCGGACAGGCCGAAAAACTGTTTTTT.

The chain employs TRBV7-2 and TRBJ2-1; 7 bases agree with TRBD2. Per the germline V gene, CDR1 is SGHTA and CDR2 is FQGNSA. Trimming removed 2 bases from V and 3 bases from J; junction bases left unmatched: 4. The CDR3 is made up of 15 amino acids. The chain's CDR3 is CASSLRREGYNEQFF. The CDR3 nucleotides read TGTGCCAGCAGCTTACGCAGGGAGGGCTACAATGAGCAGTTCTTC.

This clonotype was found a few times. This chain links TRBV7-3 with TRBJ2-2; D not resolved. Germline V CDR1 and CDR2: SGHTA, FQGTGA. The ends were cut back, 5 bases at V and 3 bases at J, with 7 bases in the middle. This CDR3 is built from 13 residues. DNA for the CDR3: TGTGCCAGCAGCCCCATCCACACCGGGGAGCTGTTTTTT. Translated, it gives CASSPIHTGELFF.

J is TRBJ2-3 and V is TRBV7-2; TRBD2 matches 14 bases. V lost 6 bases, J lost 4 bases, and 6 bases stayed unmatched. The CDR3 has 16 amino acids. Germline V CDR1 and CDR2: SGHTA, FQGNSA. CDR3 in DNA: TGTGCCAGCAGTTACCAGACTAGCGGGGGGGCAGATACGCAGTATTTT. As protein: CASSYQTSGGADTQYF.

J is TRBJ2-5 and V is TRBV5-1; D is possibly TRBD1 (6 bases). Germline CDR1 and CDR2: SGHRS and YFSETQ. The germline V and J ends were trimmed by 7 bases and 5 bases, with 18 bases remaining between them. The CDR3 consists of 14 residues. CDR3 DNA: TGCGCCAGCCGTCCAGGGGTCTCGATCGAGACCCAGTACTTC. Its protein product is CASRPGVSIETQYF. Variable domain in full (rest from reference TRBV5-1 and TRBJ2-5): KAGVTQTPRYLIKTRGQQVTLSCSPISGHRSVSWYQQTPGQGLQFLFEYFSETQRNKGNFPGRFSGRQFSNSRSEMNVSTLELGDSALYLCASRPGVSIETQYFGPGTRLLVL.

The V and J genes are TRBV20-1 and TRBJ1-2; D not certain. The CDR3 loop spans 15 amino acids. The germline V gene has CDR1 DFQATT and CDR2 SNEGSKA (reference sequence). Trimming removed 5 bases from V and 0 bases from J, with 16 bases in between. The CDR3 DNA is TGCAGTGCTCCGGCCTACAGCCCAGCTAACTATGGCTACACCTTC. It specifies CSAPAYSPANYGYTF.